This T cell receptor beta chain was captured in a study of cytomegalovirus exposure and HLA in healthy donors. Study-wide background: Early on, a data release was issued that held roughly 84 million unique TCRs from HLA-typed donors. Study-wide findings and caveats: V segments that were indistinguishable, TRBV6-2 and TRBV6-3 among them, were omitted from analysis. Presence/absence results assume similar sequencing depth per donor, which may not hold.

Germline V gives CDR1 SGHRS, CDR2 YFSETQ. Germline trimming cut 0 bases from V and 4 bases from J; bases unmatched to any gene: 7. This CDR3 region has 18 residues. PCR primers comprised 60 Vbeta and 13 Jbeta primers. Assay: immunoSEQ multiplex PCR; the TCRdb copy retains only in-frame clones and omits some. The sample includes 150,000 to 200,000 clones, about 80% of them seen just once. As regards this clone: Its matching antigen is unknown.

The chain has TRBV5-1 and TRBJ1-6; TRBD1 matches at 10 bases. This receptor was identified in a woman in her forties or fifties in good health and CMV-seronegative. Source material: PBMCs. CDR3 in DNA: TGCGCCAGCAGCTTGGAGGGACAGGGGAAGGGGTATAATTCACCCCTCCACTTT. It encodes CASSLEGQGKGYNSPLHF.